This TCR beta chain was sequenced in a study of cytomegalovirus exposure and HLA in healthy donors. Turning to the study itself: Unique TCR beta sequences numbering over 100 million came from 150 million to 200 million T cells in an earlier analysis.

The CDR3 extends over 14 amino acids. CDR1 and CDR2 (germline): SGHDT, YYEEEE. Trimming took off 4 bases at V and 6 bases at J, with 16 bases between the two ends. Regarding the study as a whole: A list of 164 TCR beta chains associated with cytomegalovirus was given. In a later analysis, HLA-associated beta chains showed higher expansion and lower generation probabilities than comparable chains.

In regard to this clone: What it binds is not known.

The PCR employed 60 Vbeta primers together with 13 Jbeta primers. In the original workflow: In a later analysis, of 84 million or so unique beta chains, 9 million to 11 million appeared in at least two donors. Sequencing was performed with immunoSEQ multiplex PCR; in TCRdb, only in-frame clones are kept and a portion is missing. V and J calls plus clone size are reproduced from that table; the DNA served to infer D and trimming. The repertoire holds 180,000 or so clones, with approximately 80% as singletons. The clonotype originates from a woman younger than 35 in good health and CMV-seropositive. This chain joins TRBV5-6 and TRBJ1-1; the D gene is possibly TRBD1 (5 bases). Material: PBMCs. CDR3 nucleotides: TGTGCCAGCAGCGGGGGGAACGGAGGGGCTGAAGCTTTCTTT. Protein sequence: CASSGGNGGAEAFF.